This paragraph covers one TCR beta chain sequence. Its antigen is currently unknown. This sample is part of a study of T cells in Graves' hyperthyroidism and ophthalmopathy. Across the whole study: Peripheral blood was drawn at first diagnosis, prior to all treatment.

Overall study results and limits: Within blood appeared most thyroid clonotypes that had expanded above 0.001.

Amplified TCR beta CDR3 regions derived from RNA transcripts. Carried out on the TCR CDR3, a first-round RT-PCR used the HTBI primer set. TCRdb itself ran the multiplex PCR reads through MiXCR, one entry per CDR3 protein. The repertoire holds 600,000 to 900,000 distinct CDR3 sequences, around 17% seen once, with roughly 8% in the top ten. Criteria for exclusion of patients were uncontrolled infection, other autoimmune disease, pregnancy or lactation. Clinical symptoms, serum thyroxine and TRAb, thyroid ultrasound and orbital computed tomography were used for the diagnoses. With 7 bases clipped from V and 8 bases from J, the junction kept 12 bases outside the gene matches. The length of the CDR3 is 15 residues. Germline values: CDR1 SNHLY, CDR2 FYNNEI.

This chain joins TRBV2 and TRBJ2-1, with 9 nucleotides matching TRBD1. The sample was blood. The TCR was taken from a man between 18 and 29 years old with Graves' hyperthyroidism. The CDR3 DNA reads as TGTGCCAGCAATGCCCCGGGACAGGGTAACTATGAGCAGTTCTTC. Protein sequence: CASNAPGQGNYEQFF.